These T cell receptor beta chains were read from a single sample in a study of T-cell memory formation after mild COVID-19. TCRdb itself ran the 5' RACE reads through MiXCR, one entry per CDR3 protein. Of hundreds of thousands of distinct CDR3 sequences in the sample, approximately 18% were seen once. The sequenced sample consisted of PBMCs or a T cell subset sorted from them (not recorded which). The source of these receptors is an adult woman who had mild COVID-19 (a few samples of this study predate the infection). Cell type and time point are not known. Each CDR3 is given with its conserved first and last residue. The order of the fields is V gene, clone size, J gene, D gene, CDR3 protein. D genes are given only for firm matches. Size is omitted from some rows. Given values are once, few, many or a class for expanded clones.

v_call: TRBV7-2; clone_size: .; j_call: TRBJ2-5; d_call: .; cdr3_aa: CASSLAGQIGETQYF
v_call: TRBV20-1; clone_size: .; j_call: TRBJ2-3; d_call: .; cdr3_aa: CSARSRGAVTDTQYF
v_call: TRBV4-2; clone_size: few; j_call: TRBJ1-2; d_call: TRBD1; cdr3_aa: CASSRPGQEANYGYTF
v_call: TRBV20-1; clone_size: few; j_call: TRBJ2-7; d_call: .; cdr3_aa: CSARGRGPIDEQYF
v_call: TRBV29-1; clone_size: few; j_call: TRBJ1-1; d_call: TRBD1; cdr3_aa: CSVGDRGLTEAFF
v_call: TRBV2; clone_size: .; j_call: TRBJ2-1; d_call: .; cdr3_aa: CASSSGTHNEQFF
v_call: TRBV7-2; clone_size: .; j_call: TRBJ2-1; d_call: TRBD1; cdr3_aa: CASSPWDRAYNEQFF
v_call: TRBV12-3/TRBV12-4; clone_size: few; j_call: TRBJ2-2; d_call: .; cdr3_aa: CASSLVGGFTGELFF
v_call: TRBV3-1; clone_size: few; j_call: TRBJ2-7; d_call: .; cdr3_aa: CASSPLSTPSYEQYF
v_call: TRBV19; clone_size: .; j_call: TRBJ2-3; d_call: TRBD1; cdr3_aa: CASSIRGQGITDTQYF
v_call: TRBV7-8; clone_size: few; j_call: TRBJ2-4; d_call: .; cdr3_aa: CASSEQGILKNIQYF
v_call: TRBV20-1; clone_size: .; j_call: TRBJ1-1; d_call: TRBD1; cdr3_aa: CSAGQENTEAFF
v_call: TRBV24-1; clone_size: few; j_call: TRBJ2-1; d_call: TRBD1; cdr3_aa: CATSDRDRGGRNEQFF
v_call: TRBV29-1; clone_size: few; j_call: TRBJ2-3; d_call: .; cdr3_aa: CTPAGGPDTQYF
v_call: TRBV19; clone_size: few; j_call: TRBJ2-4; d_call: .; cdr3_aa: CASSIGDIQYF
v_call: TRBV15; clone_size: few; j_call: TRBJ1-6; d_call: TRBD1; cdr3_aa: CATSRDRQGAGSPLHF
v_call: TRBV27; clone_size: .; j_call: TRBJ2-4; d_call: .; cdr3_aa: CASSFGSEGIQYF
v_call: TRBV18; clone_size: many; j_call: TRBJ2-5; d_call: TRBD1; cdr3_aa: CASSLGNRGQETQYF
v_call: TRBV29-1; clone_size: .; j_call: TRBJ1-1; d_call: TRBD1; cdr3_aa: CSAVSGGTEAFF
v_call: TRBV5-1; clone_size: few; j_call: TRBJ2-1; d_call: TRBD2; cdr3_aa: CASSLAGGAPNEQFF
v_call: TRBV7-6; clone_size: .; j_call: TRBJ1-2; d_call: .; cdr3_aa: CASSTGGHYGYTF
v_call: TRBV20-1; clone_size: .; j_call: TRBJ1-5; d_call: .; cdr3_aa: CSASYGNQPQHF